This TCR beta chain originates from a study of cytomegalovirus exposure and HLA in healthy donors. This clone came up once. The germline V gene has CDR1 KGHSH and CDR2 LQKENI. V was clipped by 6 bases and J by 4 bases, with 6 bases between them. The CDR3 extends over 11 amino acids. PCR was performed using 60 Vbeta and 13 Jbeta primers. Libraries were prepared by immunoSEQ multiplex PCR; TCRdb keeps only in-frame clonotypes and omits some of them. This sample has about 180,000 clones; around 80% occur once, and the top ten carry 4.5% to 6%. The chain carries TRBV18 and TRBJ2-5; D is perhaps TRBD2 (5 bases). The clonotype originates from a man in his forties in good health and CMV-seronegative. Sequenced input: PBMCs. CDR3 loop: CASSGRETQYF. The CDR3 DNA is TGTGCCAGCTCGGGGAGAGAGACCCAGTACTTC.